This T cell receptor (beta chain) was captured in a study of blood T cell repertoires in COVID-19. In the study overall: The United States, Italy and Spain were the sources of the acute and convalescent COVID-19 samples. T cells, B-cell-depleted T cells, or PBMCs provided the cDNA or gDNA that served as material.

Per the original data handling: Scientists estimated how many nucleated cells there were by amplifying reference gene primers. TCRdb's table, derived via immunoSEQ multiplex PCR, lists solely in-frame clones and lacks some. That table furnishes V, J and clone size, whereas the DNA furnished D and trimming. The data contain some 76,000 clones, approximately 90% of them singletons. The sequence was collected from a woman in her late teens or twenties with acute or convalescent COVID-19. Sample: peripheral blood.

The CDR3 bases are TGTGCCAGCAAGTCCAGCGGGGGCACAGATACGCAGTATTTT. Amino acid sequence: CASKSSGGTDTQYF. V and J are TRBV27 and TRBJ2-3; TRBD2 matches 7 bases. V shed 7 bases, J shed 1 base, and the junction held 5 bases outside the gene matches. Germline V lookup: CDR1 MNHEY, CDR2 SMNVEV (reference sequence). The CDR3 contains 14 residues.